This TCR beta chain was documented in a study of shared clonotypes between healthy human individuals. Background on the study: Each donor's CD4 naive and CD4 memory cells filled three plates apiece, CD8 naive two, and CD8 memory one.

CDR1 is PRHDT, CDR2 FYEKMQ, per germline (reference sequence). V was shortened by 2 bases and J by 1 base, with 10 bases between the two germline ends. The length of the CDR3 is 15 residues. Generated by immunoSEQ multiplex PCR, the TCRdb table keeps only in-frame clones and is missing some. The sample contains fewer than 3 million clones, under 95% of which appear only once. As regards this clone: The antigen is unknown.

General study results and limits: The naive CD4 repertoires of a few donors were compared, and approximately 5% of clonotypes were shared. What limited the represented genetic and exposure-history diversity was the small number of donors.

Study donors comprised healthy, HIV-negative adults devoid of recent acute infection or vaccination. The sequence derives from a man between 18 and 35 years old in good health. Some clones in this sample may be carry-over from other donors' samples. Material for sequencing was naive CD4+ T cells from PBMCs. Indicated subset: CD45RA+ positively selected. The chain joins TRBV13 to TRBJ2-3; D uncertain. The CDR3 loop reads CASSLSVGGTDTQYF. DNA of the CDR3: TGTGCCAGCAGCTTATCGGTCGGAGGCACAGATACGCAGTATTTT.